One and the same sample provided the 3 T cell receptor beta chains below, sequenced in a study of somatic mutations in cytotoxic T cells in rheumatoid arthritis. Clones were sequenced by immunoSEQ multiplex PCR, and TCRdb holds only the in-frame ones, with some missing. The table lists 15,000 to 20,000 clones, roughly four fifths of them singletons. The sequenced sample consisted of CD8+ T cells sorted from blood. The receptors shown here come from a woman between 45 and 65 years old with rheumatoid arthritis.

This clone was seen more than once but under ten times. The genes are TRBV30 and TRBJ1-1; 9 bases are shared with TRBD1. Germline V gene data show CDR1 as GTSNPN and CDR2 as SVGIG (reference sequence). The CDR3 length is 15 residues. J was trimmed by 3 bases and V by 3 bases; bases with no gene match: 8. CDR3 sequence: CAWREVGQGYTEAFF. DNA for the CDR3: TGTGCCTGGAGAGAAGTCGGACAGGGGTACACTGAAGCTTTCTTT.

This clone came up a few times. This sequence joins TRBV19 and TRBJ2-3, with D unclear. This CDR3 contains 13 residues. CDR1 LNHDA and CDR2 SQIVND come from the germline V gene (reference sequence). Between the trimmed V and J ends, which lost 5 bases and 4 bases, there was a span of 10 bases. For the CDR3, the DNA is TGTGCCAGTAGTCCTAGACATCCAGATACGCAGTATTTT. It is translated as CASSPRHPDTQYF.

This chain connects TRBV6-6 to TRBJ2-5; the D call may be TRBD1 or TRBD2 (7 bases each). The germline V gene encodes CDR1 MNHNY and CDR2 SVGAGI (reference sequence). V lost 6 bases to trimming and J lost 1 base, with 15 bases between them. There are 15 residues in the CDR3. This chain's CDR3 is CASRDTGEGQETQYF. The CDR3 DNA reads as TGTGCCAGCAGAGACACAGGGGAGGGCCAAGAGACCCAGTACTTC.